One sample yielded the 13 T cell receptor beta chains listed below, sequenced in a study of T cell changes during pregnancy in multiple sclerosis. Sequencing used immunoSEQ multiplex PCR; TCRdb keeps in-frame clones, though not all of them. Altogether about 80,000 clones are present, around 90% being singletons, with the ten largest covering almost 1.5%. The starting material was peripheral blood, obtained before pregnancy. Every receptor here comes from a female donor with multiple sclerosis, enrolled in a pregnancy study.

This chain links TRBV6-1 with TRBJ1-5; no definite D call. Germline V gene sequence: CDR1 MNHNS, CDR2 SASEGT. This CDR3 region has 13 residues. The V end lost 0 bases, the J end lost 9 bases, and 9 bases lay between the germline ends. The CDR3 sequence: CASSEAESTPQHF. CDR3 DNA sequence: TGTGCCAGCAGTGAAGCCGAGAGTACGCCCCAGCATTTT.

The chain employs TRBV11-2 and TRBJ2-7; possibly TRBD1 for D (5 bases). This CDR3 contains 14 residues. Germline assignment: CDR1 SGHAT and CDR2 FQNNGV. Trimming stripped 5 bases from V and 5 bases from J, with 16 bases between. For the CDR3, the DNA is TGTGCCAGCAGCCCCGAGTGGACAACCAACGAGCAGTACTTC. As protein: CASSPEWTTNEQYF.

The chain joins TRBV7-3 to TRBJ2-7, with D possibly TRBD2 on 5 matching bases. The CDR3 is 16 residues long. Germline loops: CDR1 SGHTA, CDR2 FQGTGA. With 5 bases removed from V and 0 bases from J, the gap between germline ends came to 17 bases. For the CDR3, the DNA is TGTGCCAGCAGCCCAGGTTGGGCAGAGGGCTCCTACGAGCAGTACTTC. Amino acids: CASSPGWAEGSYEQYF.

This clone has just one count. The rearrangement joins TRBV9 to TRBJ1-2; TRBD1 is a possible D gene (6 bases). Trimming stripped 4 bases from V and 5 bases from J, with 21 bases between. This CDR3 contains 16 residues. The V gene's germline CDR1 is SGDLS and CDR2 YYNGEE. The CDR3 reads CASSPQLGGAGYGYTF. CDR3 DNA sequence: TGTGCCAGCAGCCCTCAGTTAGGGGGTGCCGGGTATGGCTACACCTTC.

The genes are TRBV9 and TRBJ2-3, with 12 bases that match TRBD2. Looked up from germline, CDR1 is SGDLS and CDR2 is YYNGEE. Trimming cost V 0 bases and J 6 bases; bases outside gene matches: 8. This CDR3 has 17 amino acids. In DNA, the CDR3 is TGTGCCAGCAGCGTAGGAACTAGCGGGGGGTCGTTGGATACGCAGTATTTT. It translates to CASSVGTSGGSLDTQYF.

This chain uses TRBV6-1 with TRBJ2-3, with TRBD2 identical over 10 bases. CDR1 and CDR2 from the germline V gene are MNHNS and SASEGT. The junction had 11 bases not matched to a gene; V was cut back by 2 bases and J by 0 bases. This CDR3 region has 19 residues. The CDR3 here is CASSELSGGALSSTDTQYF. CDR3 coding DNA: TGTGCCAGCAGTGAATTAAGCGGGGGGGCCTTATCTAGCACAGATACGCAGTATTTT.

J is TRBJ2-5 and V is TRBV6-5, with TRBD2 identical over 7 bases. This CDR3 spans 13 amino acids. Germline CDR1 reads MNHEY; CDR2 reads SVGAGI. V lost 6 bases to trimming and J lost 1 base; unmatched junction nucleotides: 2. CDR3 DNA sequence: TGTGCCAGCAGCGGGGGGATCCAAGAGACCCAGTACTTC. As protein: CASSGGIQETQYF.

The chain combines TRBV4-1 with TRBJ2-1; 12 bases agree with TRBD2. The CDR3 is made up of 15 amino acids. Germline CDR1 reads MGHRA; CDR2 reads YSYEKL. The trim removed 3 bases at V and 5 bases at J, leaving 2 bases unmatched. In DNA form, the CDR3 reads TGCGCCAGCAGCCATCTAGCGGGGGGGGACAATGAGCAGTTCTTC. It encodes CASSHLAGGDNEQFF.

The rearrangement uses TRBV18 and TRBJ2-3; D remains unclear. This CDR3 spans 12 amino acids. In germline, CDR1 is KGHSH, CDR2 LQKENI. V was trimmed by 8 bases and J by 0 bases, leaving 6 bases between them. CDR3 sequence (DNA): TGTGCCAGCACGACTAGCACAGATACGCAGTATTTT. Protein: CASTTSTDTQYF.

The chain uses TRBV7-9 and TRBJ2-1, with 10 bases aligning to TRBD2. Germline CDR1 reads SEHNR; CDR2 reads FQNEAQ (reference sequence). The CDR3 is 16 amino acids. After removal of 4 bases from V and 5 bases from J, the junction contained 8 bases not matched to a gene. The CDR3 here is CASSSFSGGTDNEQFF. The CDR3 DNA reads as TGTGCCAGCAGCTCCTTTAGCGGGGGGACCGACAATGAGCAGTTCTTC.

On this clone: Relative to the germline gene, one junction end is altered; a read error may explain this. This chain uses TRBV7-7 with TRBJ2-1; D might be TRBD1 (6 bases). Germline V gene data show CDR1 as SSHAT and CDR2 as FNYEAQ (reference sequence). The CDR3 has 14 amino acids. The CDR3 nucleotides read TGTGCTAGCAGCTTAGCAGGGGCTCGGAATGAGCAGTTCTTC. Its translation: CASSLAGARNEQFF.

For the CDR3, the DNA is TGTGCCAGCAGTTTATCAGGGACAGGACAGGTTCTAGCCAAAAACATTCAGTACTTC. Encoded protein: CASSLSGTGQVLAKNIQYF. This chain uses TRBV27 with TRBJ2-4; TRBD1 aligns across 8 bases. Losses at the gene ends were 0 bases for V and 0 bases for J; bases not matched to a gene: 10. Per the germline V gene, CDR1 is MNHEY and CDR2 is SMNVEV (reference sequence). CDR3 length equals 19 residues.

The rearrangement uses TRBV14 and TRBJ2-1, with D unresolved. V was trimmed by 6 bases and J by 1 base, leaving 16 bases between them. CDR1 and CDR2 from the germline V gene are SGHDN and FVKESK. This CDR3 comprises 16 residues. The CDR3 loop is CASSPPTLRSYNEQFF. CDR3 bases: TGTGCCAGCAGTCCCCCTACCCTTCGTTCCTACAATGAGCAGTTCTTC.